The 13 T cell receptor beta chains below were found in one sample sequenced in a study of OX40 agonist ivuxolimab in advanced cancers. The table came from immunoSEQ multiplex PCR; TCRdb's copy has only in-frame clones and leaves some out. The data show some 64,000 clones, roughly 81% seen once. Sequenced here: CD4+ or CD8+ T cells sorted from blood, sampled in a trial of the OX40 agonist ivuxolimab. These receptors were collected from an adult with an advanced solid tumor such as melanoma, head and neck, liver or kidney cancer.

V is TRBV6-6 and J is TRBJ1-5; D possibly corresponds to TRBD1 (6 bases). CDR1 is MNHNY and CDR2 is SVGAGI in the germline V gene (reference sequence). The CDR3 is made up of 14 amino acids. Trimming cost V 5 bases and J 5 bases, with 13 bases left between them. Written as DNA, the CDR3 is TGTGCCAGCAGTAACAGGGCTGGCGATCAGCCCCAGCATTTT. This translates into CASSNRAGDQPQHF.

Sample share makes this clone medium-sized. The chain has TRBV7-8 and TRBJ1-1; no clear D. The CDR3 covers 13 residues. Germline values: CDR1 SGHVS, CDR2 FQNEAQ. The ends were cut back, 4 bases at V and 5 bases at J, with 11 bases in the middle. The CDR3 nucleotides read TGTGCCAGCAGCTGGGAGGTGGAGACTGAAGCTTTCTTT. It encodes CASSWEVETEAFF. The whole variable domain, filled in from reference TRBV7-8 and TRBJ1-1, reads GAGVSQSPRYKVAKRGQDVALRCDPISGHVSLFWYQQALGQGPEFLTYFQNEAQLDKSGLPSDRFFAERPEGSVSTLKIQRTQQEDSAVYLCASSWEVETEAFFGQGTRLTVV.

On this clone: The sample carries other DNA sequences with the same CDR3. The V call is TRBV29-1, the J call TRBJ1-2, with a weak D call TRBD1 (6 bases). V gave up 6 bases and J gave up 2 bases, with 7 bases separating them. The CDR3 spans 11 residues. In germline, CDR1 is SQVTM, CDR2 ANQGSEA. CDR3: CSVGQNYGYTF. The CDR3 DNA sequence: TGCAGCGTAGGACAGAACTATGGCTACACCTTC.

The chain joins TRBV30 to TRBJ2-6; no firm D call. Germline values: CDR1 GTSNPN, CDR2 SVGIG (reference sequence). The CDR3 spans 14 residues. V dropped 4 bases and J dropped 2 bases, with 9 bases sitting between them. Written as DNA, the CDR3 is TGTGCCTGGAATCGTCGGACTGGGGCCAACGTCCTGACTTTC. Its protein is CAWNRRTGANVLTF.

The sample holds one count of this clone. The chain recombines TRBV28 with TRBJ2-3; D is ambiguous. The CDR3 spans 12 residues. The germline V gene encodes CDR1 MDHEN and CDR2 SYDVKM. V shed 1 base and J shed 4 bases, with 3 bases lying between them. The CDR3 sequence: CASSLYADTQYF. Here the CDR3 DNA reads TGTGCCAGCAGTTTATACGCAGATACGCAGTATTTT.

The genes are TRBV19 and TRBJ1-5; 9 nucleotides line up with TRBD1. Germline loops: CDR1 LNHDA, CDR2 SQIVND (reference sequence). The V gene end was trimmed by 4 bases and the J gene end by 6 bases; junction bases not matched to a gene: 7. There are 15 residues in the CDR3. The CDR3 region is CASSTRDRDGQPQHF. The CDR3, as DNA: TGTGCCAGTAGTACCCGGGACAGGGACGGTCAGCCCCAGCATTTT.

The V gene is TRBV14, the J gene TRBJ2-7; 7 bases line up with TRBD2. The CDR3 loop spans 14 amino acids. Germline V CDR1 and CDR2: SGHDN, FVKESK. After removal of 4 bases from V and 0 bases from J, the junction contained 3 bases not matched to a gene. CDR3 residues: CASSPKRDSYEQYF. Written as DNA, the CDR3 is TGTGCCAGCAGCCCTAAGCGGGACTCCTACGAGCAGTACTTC.

The rearrangement links TRBV5-8 to TRBJ2-7; 11 bases line up with TRBD2. The CDR3 spans 15 residues. Germline V gene sequence: CDR1 SGHTS, CDR2 YDEGEE. J lost 4 bases, V lost 3 bases, and 6 bases had no gene match. In DNA form, the CDR3 reads TGTGCCAGCAGCTACTCTAGCGGGAGGAGGTACGAGCAGTACTTC. This encodes CASSYSSGRRYEQYF. Together with reference TRBV5-8 and TRBJ2-7, the CDR3 gives the full variable domain: EAGVTQSPTHLIKTRGQQATLRCSPISGHTSVYWYQQALGLGLQFLLWYDEGEERNRGNFPPRFSGRQFPNYSSELNVNALELEDSALYLCASSYSSGRRYEQYFGPGTRLTVT.

The rearrangement joins TRBV19 to TRBJ2-7; weak D call: TRBD2 (5 bases). The CDR3 contains 15 residues. CDR1 and CDR2 from the germline V gene are LNHDA and SQIVND (reference sequence). The germline V and J ends were trimmed by 4 bases and 1 base, with 14 bases remaining between them. Written as DNA, the CDR3 is TGTGCCAGTAGTAAAGTCCCTAGCCGATCCTACGAGCAGTACTTC. As protein: CASSKVPSRSYEQYF.

The CDR3 here is CASSTLYGGETQYF. The CDR3 DNA reads as TGTGCCAGCAGCACCCTGTATGGGGGAGAGACCCAGTACTTC. The V call is TRBV28, the J call TRBJ2-5, with D possibly called TRBD1 or TRBD2 (5 bases each). The CDR3 extends over 14 amino acids. Trimming stripped 6 bases from V and 4 bases from J, with 15 bases between. Per germline, CDR1 MDHEN and CDR2 SYDVKM.

This rearrangement joins TRBV10-3 to TRBJ2-1; possibly TRBD2 for D (6 bases). The germline gives CDR1 ENHRY, CDR2 SYGVKD. There are 14 residues in the CDR3. V lost 11 bases, J lost 0 bases, and 14 bases lay in between. CDR3 residues: CASLADTSYNEQFF. DNA for the CDR3: TGTGCCTCTTTAGCGGATACCTCCTACAATGAGCAGTTCTTC.

The chain uses TRBV27 and TRBJ2-1; TRBD1 is a possible D gene (6 bases). The V and J ends lost 3 bases and 5 bases respectively, with 17 bases between them. Germline assignment: CDR1 MNHEY and CDR2 SMNVEV (reference sequence). The CDR3 totals 16 residues. CDR3 residues: CASSLTLGARNNEQFF. The CDR3, as DNA: TGTGCCAGCAGTTTGACCCTGGGGGCAAGGAACAATGAGCAGTTCTTC.

This chain links TRBV18 with TRBJ2-3; unclear D gene. Trimming took off 2 bases at V and 3 bases at J, with 6 bases between the two ends. The germline V gene encodes CDR1 KGHSH and CDR2 LQKENI. CDR3 length: 13 residues. The CDR3 region is CASSPVGTDTQYF. The DNA for the CDR3 is TGTGCCAGCTCACCAGTGGGAACAGATACGCAGTATTTT. The complete variable domain, with remaining parts taken from reference TRBV18 and TRBJ2-3, reads NAGVMQNPRHLVRRRGQEARLRCSPMKGHSHVYWYRQLPEEGLKFMVYLQKENIIDESGMPKERFSAEFPKEGPSILRIQQVVRGDSAAYFCASSPVGTDTQYFGPGTRLTVL.